These T cell receptor beta chains were read from a single sample in a study of blood T cell repertoires in COVID-19. Sequenced by immunoSEQ multiplex PCR; TCRdb stores in-frame clones only, minus some. The sample lists around 42,000 clones, around 88% seen once, with about 4% in the top ten. The source material was peripheral blood. The receptors were sampled from a human donor in a cohort sampled during active COVID-19. CDR3s include the opening cysteine and the closing phenylalanine or tryptophan. The D gene is left open where the match is weak. The listing skips clone size in some rows; elsewhere it reads once, few, many or a size class.

>13|TRBV12-3/TRBV12-4|once|TRBJ2-7|NA
CASSPGLNYEQYF
TGTGCCAGCAGTCCCGGACTTAACTACGAGCAGTACTTC
>18|TRBV18|NA|TRBJ1-3|NA
CASSPPNLSGITGNTIYF
TGTGCCAGCTCACCCCCGAATTTGTCCGGGATCACTGGAAACACCATATATTTT
>13|TRBV9|NA|TRBJ2-2|NA
CASSVTVTGELFF
TGTGCCAGCAGCGTAACAGTAACCGGGGAGCTGTTTTTT
>16|TRBV14|NA|TRBJ1-2|NA
CASSQGTDLSNYGYTF
TGTGCCAGCAGCCAAGGGACAGATCTTTCTAACTATGGCTACACCTTC
>14|TRBV5-1|once|TRBJ2-1|TRBD2
CASSLVAGTNEQFF
TGCGCCAGCAGCTTGGTAGCGGGCACCAATGAGCAGTTCTTC
>15|TRBV11-2|NA|TRBJ2-5|TRBD1
CASSLITGGQETQYF
TGTGCCAGCAGCTTAATAACAGGGGGCCAAGAGACCCAGTACTTC
>17|TRBV7-2|NA|TRBJ1-2|TRBD1
CASSLPTGTGSVYGYTF
TGTGCCAGCAGCTTACCGACCGGGACAGGGTCCGTCTATGGCTACACCTTC
>16|TRBV3-1/TRBV3-2|NA|TRBJ2-3|TRBD2
CASSVLAGGPGDTQYF
TGTGCCAGCAGCGTTCTAGCGGGGGGGCCGGGAGATACGCAGTATTTT
>13|TRBV6-5|NA|TRBJ1-5|NA
CASSSRRGQPQHF
TGTGCCAGCAGTTCTCGCAGGGGTCAGCCCCAGCATTTT
>15|TRBV7-2|once|TRBJ1-2|NA
CASSLASGQPYGYTF
TGTGCCAGCAGCTTAGCAAGTGGACAGCCCTATGGCTACACCTTC
>13|TRBV5-1|NA|TRBJ2-5|NA
CASSLVYEETQYF
TGCGCCAGCAGCTTGGTATATGAGGAGACCCAGTACTTC
>16|TRBV10-2|NA|TRBJ1-2|TRBD1
CASSTRTGPANYGYTF
TGCGCCAGCAGTACCAGGACAGGACCCGCTAACTATGGCTACACCTTC
>16|TRBV28|NA|TRBJ1-3|NA
CASSGGLGIMGNTIYF
TGTGCCAGCAGTGGGGGACTTGGTATAATGGGAAACACCATATATTTT
>15|TRBV5-1|NA|TRBJ2-3|NA
CASSSLQDVGDTQYF
TGCGCCAGCAGCTCGCTACAGGACGTAGGGGATACGCAGTATTTT
>13|TRBV28|NA|TRBJ1-2|TRBD1
CASSLEGAGSYTF
TGTGCCAGCAGTTTAGAGGGGGCAGGGAGCTACACCTTC
>16|TRBV7-6|NA|TRBJ2-6|NA
CASSLVPSSGANVLTF
TGTGCCAGCAGCTTAGTTCCGAGCTCTGGGGCCAACGTCCTGACTTTC
>17|TRBV2|NA|TRBJ2-5|TRBD2
CASSEAIAGGPRETQYF
TGTGCCAGCAGTGAAGCGATAGCGGGGGGGCCTCGGGAGACCCAGTACTTC
>16|TRBV2|NA|TRBJ2-1|TRBD2
CASGWTSGGARDEQFF
TGTGCCAGCGGATGGACTAGCGGGGGGGCCCGCGATGAGCAGTTCTTC
>17|TRBV24-1|NA|TRBJ1-1|TRBD1
CATRWFGTGGLGTEAFF
TGTGCCACCAGGTGGTTCGGGACAGGGGGCCTGGGGACTGAAGCTTTCTTT
>13|TRBV25-1|NA|TRBJ1-1|TRBD1
CASSVGQGGEAFF
TGTGCCAGCAGTGTCGGACAGGGGGGTGAAGCTTTCTTT
>15|TRBV28|NA|TRBJ1-1|NA
CASSPGDVENTEAFF
TGTGCCAGCAGTCCCGGAGACGTCGAGAACACTGAAGCTTTCTTT
>14|TRBV6-6|NA|TRBJ2-7|NA
CASSYSQATYEQYF
TGTGCCAGCAGTTACTCACAGGCGACCTACGAGCAGTACTTC
>13|TRBV14|NA|TRBJ1-1|NA
CASSLRGNTEAFF
TGTGCCAGCAGCCTTAGGGGGAACACTGAAGCTTTCTTT
>14|TRBV24-1|NA|TRBJ1-2|TRBD1
CATSERTGSYGYTF
TGTGCCACCAGTGAAAGGACAGGGAGCTATGGCTACACCTTC
>17|TRBV28|once|TRBJ2-1|TRBD2
CASSFIAGVSPRNEQFF
TGTGCCAGCAGTTTCATAGCGGGAGTGTCTCCGCGGAATGAGCAGTTCTTC
>16|TRBV9|NA|TRBJ2-3|TRBD2
CASSVGGGSIADTQYF
TGTGCCAGCAGCGTAGGGGGCGGGAGTATCGCAGATACGCAGTATTTT
>16|TRBV4-2|NA|TRBJ1-4|NA
CANSQDLGQTNEKLFF
TGTGCCAACAGCCAAGATTTGGGCCAGACCAATGAAAAACTGTTTTTT
>14|TRBV9|NA|TRBJ1-1|NA
CASSVASEGAEAFF
TGTGCCAGCAGCGTAGCATCCGAGGGCGCTGAAGCTTTCTTT
>16|TRBV11-2|NA|TRBJ2-7|TRBD1
CASSPWDRAYSYEQYF
TGTGCCAGCAGCCCTTGGGACAGGGCTTACTCCTACGAGCAGTACTTC
>11|TRBV14|NA|TRBJ1-3|NA
CASSQVRSIYF
TGTGCCAGCAGCCAAGTGAGATCCATATATTTT
>15|TRBV11-2|NA|TRBJ2-2|NA
CASSFNPGNTGELFF
TGTGCCAGCAGCTTTAACCCCGGGAACACCGGGGAGCTGTTTTTT
>14|TRBV2|NA|TRBJ1-6|TRBD1
CASRQQGAGSPLHF
TGTGCCAGCAGACAACAGGGGGCAGGATCACCCCTCCACTTT
>15|TRBV7-9|NA|TRBJ2-5|TRBD1
CASSLRQGAGETQYF
TGTGCCAGCAGCTTAAGGCAGGGGGCAGGGGAGACCCAGTACTTC
>14|TRBV5-3|NA|TRBJ1-5|TRBD1
CARSSGQHNQPQHF
TGTGCCAGAAGCTCGGGACAGCATAATCAGCCCCAGCATTTT
>11|TRBV29-1|NA|TRBJ2-2|NA
CSVMNTGELFF
TGCAGCGTCATGAACACCGGGGAGCTGTTTTTT